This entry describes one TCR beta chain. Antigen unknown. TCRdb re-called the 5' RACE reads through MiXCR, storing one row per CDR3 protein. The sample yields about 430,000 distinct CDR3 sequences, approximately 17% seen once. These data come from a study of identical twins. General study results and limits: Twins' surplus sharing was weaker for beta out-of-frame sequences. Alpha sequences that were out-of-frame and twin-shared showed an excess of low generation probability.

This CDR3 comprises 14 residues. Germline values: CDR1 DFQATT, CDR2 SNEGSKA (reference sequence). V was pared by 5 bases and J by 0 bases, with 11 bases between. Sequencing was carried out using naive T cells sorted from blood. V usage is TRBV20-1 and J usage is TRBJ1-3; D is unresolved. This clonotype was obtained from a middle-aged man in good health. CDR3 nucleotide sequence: TGCAGTGCTCACGGGCTGCCCTCTGGAAACACCATATATTTT. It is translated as CSAHGLPSGNTIYF.